This T cell receptor beta chain was observed in a study of cytomegalovirus exposure and HLA in healthy donors (dated by TCRdb to 2016 to 2017). Turning to the overall study: A later analysis indicated that the roughly 120 validation repertoires were generated on the platform also employed for the 720 or so repertoires of the first cohort. Besides the first cohort of roughly 640 subjects, a separate validation cohort made up of 120 different subjects was used. The study aimed to test whether cataloging public T cell receptors could reveal signatures of past pathogen exposure. The study combined high-throughput TCR immunosequencing, statistical association of individual TCRs with disease status, and machine learning to predict cytomegalovirus infection status.

V was cut back by 1 base and J by 5 bases, leaving a gap of 16 bases between them. CDR1 is given as SGDLS and CDR2 as YYNGEE, both from the germline V gene. The cysteine opens and the phenylalanine closes a CDR3 of 15 amino acids. Only the CDR3 DNA is retained, 45 bases long and in frame from the first base. Donors formed part of the validation cohort, which comprised over a hundred subjects and was distinct from the first cohort of 666 subjects. Notes on this clone: The antigen this receptor binds is unknown. The record has no base qualities; no much larger clone is one base away.

Library prep was done by the immunoSEQ multiplex PCR assay. The study's processing was this. A statistical classification framework was developed to diagnose cytomegalovirus status using the catalog of TCR beta chain sequences. Imported from immuneACCESS, the table was reduced by TCRdb to in-frame sequences with V and J called. These copies leave out some clones; in studies compared against another copy, an unresolved V gene accounts for under half, and the cause of the remainder is not known. The DNA was the basis for D and trimming; V, J and clone size are from that table. The sample records under 400,000 clones, 70% to 90% of which are singletons. Jointly, the top ten make up roughly 0.88% of the sample. The paper's findings and limits, for the study overall: Of the cluster scores, around 95% were above 0 in a later analysis, which found that TCRs clustered in the first cohort also tended to co-occur in the 130 or so validation repertoires. In vitro tests confirmed that a few of the cytomegalovirus-associated TCR beta chains recognize cytomegalovirus antigens. The authors suggested that the approach could potentially be generalized to other disease states and immunological phenotypes. A later analysis had no HLA typing for the validation cohort, so co-occurrence there was scored across all 130 or so repertoires. A total of 150 to 200 TCR beta chains were listed by the study as associated with cytomegalovirus. Across donors, most TCR sequences were observed very rarely, whereas some public TCRs were present in many individuals. The classifier was reported to diagnose cytomegalovirus status with high specificity and sensitivity in both the original and validation cohorts.

The V and J segments used are TRBV9 and TRBJ2-7; the D segment could be TRBD1, given 5 matching bases. Sequences were obtained from PBMCs. This TCR came from a man aged 25 to 40 in good health and CMV-seronegative. The DNA is as follows: TGTGCCAGCAGCGTACATCAGGGCAGGGTGAACGAGCAGTACTTC. The encoded protein is CASSVHQGRVNEQYF.